Shown below are 9 T cell receptor beta chains from a single sample sequenced in a study of blood T cell repertoires in COVID-19. The data were produced by immunoSEQ multiplex PCR, yet TCRdb's version contains in-frame clones alone and is incomplete. Of some 160,000 clones listed, 80% are singletons. The specimen sequenced was peripheral blood. These receptors were collected from a woman between 45 and 60 years old with acute or convalescent COVID-19.

This sequence joins TRBV11-2 and TRBJ1-1; D is ambiguous. CDR1 is SGHAT and CDR2 is FQNNGV in the germline V gene. V lost 1 base, J lost 6 bases, and 18 bases lay in between. The CDR3 has 16 residues. The CDR3 here is CASSLVLGVPGSEAFF. Here the CDR3 DNA reads TGTGCCAGCAGCTTAGTACTTGGTGTTCCGGGGTCTGAAGCTTTCTTT.

J is TRBJ1-2 and V is TRBV6-6, with TRBD1 matching 10 bases. The junction had 9 bases not matched to a gene; V was cut back by 5 bases and J by 6 bases. The germline V gene has CDR1 MNHNY and CDR2 SVGAGI (reference sequence). The CDR3 runs to 15 residues. CDR3 sequence: CASSQRTGGLNGYTF. CDR3 bases: TGTGCCAGCAGTCAACGGACAGGGGGATTAAATGGCTACACCTTC.

V usage is TRBV28 and J usage is TRBJ2-5; tentative D call: TRBD2 (6 bases). This CDR3 region has 12 residues. From germline, CDR1 is MDHEN and CDR2 SYDVKM. V was trimmed by 4 bases and J by 5 bases, leaving 8 bases between them. The chain's CDR3 is CASSSGRETQYF. In DNA, the CDR3 is TGTGCCAGCAGTTCGGGGAGGGAGACCCAGTACTTC.

This clone was seen a few times. The J gene is TRBJ2-2, the V gene TRBV19; 8 bases are shared with TRBD2. Trimming took 6 bases from V and 9 from J; bases not matched to a gene: 30. This CDR3 is built from 21 residues. Germline CDR1 LNHDA, CDR2 SQIVND (reference sequence). The CDR3 DNA is TGTGCCAGTAGCCCAATGGGGATTGGCGGGGGGAGTCAAGGTTATAAGTGGGAGCTGTTTTTT. This encodes CASSPMGIGGGSQGYKWELFF.

V usage is TRBV7-9 and J usage is TRBJ1-6, with a possible D match to TRBD1 (6 bases). The CDR3 covers 15 residues. V was trimmed by 0 bases and J by 10 bases, leaving 13 bases between them. In germline, CDR1 is SEHNR, CDR2 FQNEAQ (reference sequence). The CDR3 here is CASSLARGLGSPLHF. CDR3 coding DNA: TGTGCCAGCAGCTTAGCGCGGGGGCTGGGCTCACCCCTCCACTTT.

Only a few counts were recorded for this clone. The rearrangement links TRBV28 to TRBJ2-7, with TRBD2 identical over 12 bases. With V trimmed by 3 bases and J by 1 base, 4 bases remained unmatched. Germline loops: CDR1 MDHEN, CDR2 SYDVKM. This CDR3 has 16 amino acids. CDR3 region: CASSLDGTSGSYEQYF. CDR3 DNA sequence: TGTGCCAGCAGTTTGGACGGGACTAGCGGGTCCTACGAGCAGTACTTC.

The rearrangement links TRBV3-1 (or the pseudogene TRBV3-2) to TRBJ1-2, with 9 nucleotides matching TRBD1. This CDR3 contains 14 residues. J was trimmed by 8 bases and V by 3 bases; bases with no gene match: 7. Germline loops: CDR1 LGHDT, CDR2 YNNKEL (reference sequence). CDR3 sequence: CASSQQYRGHGYTF. In nucleotides, the CDR3 is TGTGCCAGCAGCCAGCAGTACAGGGGGCACGGCTACACCTTC.

The sample holds one count of this clone. This sequence joins TRBV30 and TRBJ2-5, with D possibly matching TRBD1 (6 bases). CDR3 size: 17 residues. Trimming cost V 0 bases and J 7 bases, with 24 bases left between them. Per the germline V gene, CDR1 is GTSNPN and CDR2 is SVGIG (reference sequence). The CDR3 region is CAWSVIDLLTGWGTQYF. DNA of the CDR3: TGTGCCTGGAGTGTAATCGATCTATTGACAGGATGGGGGACCCAGTACTTC.

This clone was seen only a few times. This chain links TRBV27 with TRBJ2-3, with 12 bases identical to TRBD1. This CDR3 comprises 16 residues. With 3 bases clipped from V and 5 bases from J, the junction kept 6 bases outside the gene matches. Per germline, CDR1 MNHEY and CDR2 SMNVEV (reference sequence). The CDR3 spells CASSLGQGAPGDTQYF. CDR3 bases: TGTGCCAGCAGTTTGGGACAGGGGGCGCCGGGAGATACGCAGTATTTT.